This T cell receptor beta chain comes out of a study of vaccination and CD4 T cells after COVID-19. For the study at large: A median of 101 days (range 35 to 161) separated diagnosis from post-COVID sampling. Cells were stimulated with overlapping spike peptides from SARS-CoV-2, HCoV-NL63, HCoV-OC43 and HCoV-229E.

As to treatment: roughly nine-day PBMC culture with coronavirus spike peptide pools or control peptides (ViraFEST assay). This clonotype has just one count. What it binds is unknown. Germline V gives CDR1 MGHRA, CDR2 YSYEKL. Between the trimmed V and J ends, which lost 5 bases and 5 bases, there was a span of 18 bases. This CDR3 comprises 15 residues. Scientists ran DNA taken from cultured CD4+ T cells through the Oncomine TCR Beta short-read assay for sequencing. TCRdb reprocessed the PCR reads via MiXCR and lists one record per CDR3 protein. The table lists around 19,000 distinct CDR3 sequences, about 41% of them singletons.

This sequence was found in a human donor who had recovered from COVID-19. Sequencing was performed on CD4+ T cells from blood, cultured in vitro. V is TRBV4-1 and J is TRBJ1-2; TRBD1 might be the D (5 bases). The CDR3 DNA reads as TGCGCCAGCAGCTCTTTTGGGGCAGGGATATATGGCTACACCTTC. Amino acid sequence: CASSSFGAGIYGYTF.